This T cell receptor (beta chain) was recorded in a study of blood T cell repertoires in COVID-19. Across the whole study: T cells, B-cell-depleted T cells, or PBMCs provided the cDNA or gDNA that served as material.

Data came from immunoSEQ multiplex PCR; TCRdb stores just in-frame clones and leaves some out. The sample lists some 340,000 clones; 85% to 95% were seen once. Deletions cut 4 bases from V and 4 bases from J, with 16 bases between. This CDR3 comprises 15 residues. CDR1 SGHNT and CDR2 YYREEE come from the germline V gene (reference sequence). Across about two dozen US areas, participants ranged in age from about 18 to 90 years. The sequence came from a woman in her twenties or thirties who had been exposed to COVID-19. The chain couples TRBV5-4 to TRBJ2-3, with no clear D. Sequenced input: PBMCs or T cells enriched from blood (not recorded which). CDR3 protein: CASSQIEDGSDTQYF. CDR3 DNA: TGTGCCAGCAGCCAAATTGAGGATGGTTCAGATACGCAGTATTTT.